The 14 T cell receptor beta chains below come from one sample, sequenced in a study of quantifying T cell responses using KT2 cells. Study context: RNA was reverse transcribed with TCR alpha and beta constant-region primers.

An oligo carrying a UMI was ligated to the cDNA 3' end. The first PCR ran about 4 cycles with an equimolar RC1.1 and RC1.2 beta primer mix. TCRdb itself ran the UMI-ligation and nested PCR reads through MiXCR, one entry per CDR3 protein. This table has fewer than 50,000 distinct CDR3 sequences, around a tenth appearing once. Specimen: PBMCs spiked with cells of the T cell clone KT2. These receptors all come from a human donor.

This clonotype was seen only a few times. The chain combines TRBV6-5 with TRBJ1-6, with D perhaps matching TRBD1 (6 bases). The CDR3 spans 15 residues. CDR1 is MNHEY and CDR2 is SVGAGI in the germline V gene. Trimming removed 2 bases at V and 6 bases at J, with 11 bases between. CDR3 amino acids: CASSYNRALNSPLHF. The CDR3 coding sequence is TGTGCCAGCAGTTACAACAGGGCCCTTAATTCACCCCTCCACTTT.

In this sample, this clonotype turned up many times. CDR3 coding DNA: TGCAGTGCTAGACGTGGGACTACCGTTGGTACGCAGTATTTT. Residues: CSARRGTTVGTQYF. V and J are TRBV20-1 and TRBJ2-3; the match to TRBD2 covers 7 bases. This CDR3 contains 14 residues. The germline CDR1 and CDR2 sequences are DFQATT and SNEGSKA (reference sequence). J was trimmed by 8 bases and V by 2 bases; bases with no gene match: 10.

This clonotype was seen a few times. The V gene is TRBV29-1, the J gene TRBJ2-1, with D possibly being TRBD1 (6 bases). There are 14 residues in the CDR3. The germline V and J ends were trimmed by 1 base and 0 bases, with 7 bases remaining between them. Germline CDR1 reads SQVTM; CDR2 reads ANQGSEA. The CDR3 loop is CSVEGTVSYNEQFF. As DNA, the CDR3 is TGCAGCGTTGAAGGGACAGTCTCCTACAATGAGCAGTTCTTC.

This clonotype was seen repeatedly, ten times or more. V and J are TRBV20-1 and TRBJ2-1; no firm D call. The V gene's germline CDR1 is DFQATT and CDR2 SNEGSKA (reference sequence). The CDR3 loop spans 16 amino acids. V was pared by 0 bases and J by 9 bases, with 21 bases between. CDR3 sequence: CSARDPGSRLSSEQFF. Here the CDR3 DNA reads TGCAGTGCTAGAGATCCCGGATCCCGTTTGTCGAGTGAGCAGTTCTTC.

For the CDR3, the DNA is TGTGCCAGCAGTTTAGCGGGCGGGGGGGCATTCGGGACCCAGTACTTC. It codes for CASSLAGGGAFGTQYF. This chain links TRBV12-3 or TRBV12-4 with TRBJ2-5; 9 positions agree with TRBD2. V shed 0 bases and J 7 bases; nucleotides not matched to a gene: 9. The CDR3 totals 16 residues.

The table lists this clonotype with many counts. The CDR3 bases are TGTGCCAGCAGCGCACCTCGTAGCGTCTCACGCACAGATACGCAGTATTTT. It encodes CASSAPRSVSRTDTQYF. The chain employs TRBV7-9 and TRBJ2-3; perhaps TRBD2 as D (5 bases). Trimming pared 5 bases from V and 1 base from J, leaving 19 bases between. The CDR3 consists of 17 residues. Germline V gives CDR1 SEHNR, CDR2 FQNEAQ (reference sequence).

The gene calls are TRBV7-9 and TRBJ1-2, with 7 bases matching TRBD1. J gave up 3 bases and V 5 bases, and 6 bases lay outside the gene matches. CDR3 length equals 14 residues. Per the germline V gene, CDR1 is SEHNR and CDR2 is FQNEAQ (reference sequence). CDR3: CASSERQGDYGYTF. The CDR3 DNA follows: TGTGCCAGCAGCGAAAGACAGGGCGACTATGGCTACACCTTC.

The CDR3 coding sequence is TGCGCCAGCAGCTTTAACGCTGAAGCTTTCTTT. It yields the protein CASSFNAEAFF. The chain uses TRBV5-1 and TRBJ1-1; D is undetermined. V lost 2 bases to trimming and J lost 6 bases, with 5 bases between them. The CDR3 sequence is 11 residues long. CDR1 is SGHRS and CDR2 is YFSETQ in the germline V gene.

This clonotype was recorded a few times. This chain joins TRBV29-1 and TRBJ2-3, with D tentatively TRBD2 (5 bases). Germline CDR1 is SQVTM and CDR2 is ANQGSEA. V dropped 3 bases and J dropped 3 bases, with 10 bases sitting between them. The CDR3 extends over 13 amino acids. For the CDR3, the DNA is TGCAGCGTTGACGGGAAAGGTACAGATACGCAGTATTTT. Translating it yields CSVDGKGTDTQYF.

V usage is TRBV7-9 and J usage is TRBJ2-2, with TRBD1 matching 7 bases. Germline V gives CDR1 SEHNR, CDR2 FQNEAQ (reference sequence). With V trimmed by 5 bases and J by 1 base, 10 bases remained unmatched. The CDR3 loop spans 17 amino acids. CDR3 sequence: CASSPPQTGKNTGELFF. In DNA form, the CDR3 reads TGTGCCAGCAGCCCCCCCCAGACAGGGAAGAACACCGGGGAGCTGTTTTTT.

V gene TRBV9 combines with J gene TRBJ2-6, with D perhaps matching TRBD2 (7 bases). Per the germline V gene, CDR1 is SGDLS and CDR2 is YYNGEE. Trimming removed 4 bases at V and 4 bases at J, with 12 bases between. The CDR3 covers 15 residues. The CDR3 nucleotides are TGTGCCAGCAGCCCCGGGGGGCGCGGGGCCAACGTCCTGACTTTC. The encoded protein is CASSPGGRGANVLTF.

The chain carries TRBV25-1 and TRBJ1-2; D may be TRBD1 (5 bases). Between the trimmed V and J ends, which lost 9 bases and 0 bases, there was a span of 14 bases. CDR1 is MGHDK and CDR2 is SYGVNS in the germline V gene. This CDR3 has 14 amino acids. The CDR3 region is CARHEGRSNYGYTF. As DNA, the CDR3 is TGTGCCAGACATGAGGGGAGGTCTAACTATGGCTACACCTTC.

J is TRBJ2-3 and V is TRBV2; a possible D gene is TRBD2 (6 bases). Germline loops: CDR1 SNHLY, CDR2 FYNNEI. The CDR3 is made up of 15 amino acids. V was clipped by 3 bases and J by 4 bases, with 14 bases between them. CDR3 bases: TGTGCCAGCAGTGAGGGTAGGACGGGAGCAGATACGCAGTATTTT. Its protein product is CASSEGRTGADTQYF.

This clonotype has only a few counts. Here the CDR3 DNA reads TGTGCCAGCAGTGAAGGTCGGTTCACTGAAGCTTTCTTT. Protein: CASSEGRFTEAFF. This chain joins TRBV6-1 and TRBJ1-1; no clear D gene. The germline V and J ends were trimmed by 1 base and 4 bases, with 7 bases remaining between them. Germline CDR1 is MNHNS and CDR2 is SASEGT. The CDR3 has 13 residues.